A selection of T cell receptor beta chains follows, all from one sample in a study of cytomegalovirus exposure and HLA in healthy donors. Assay used: immunoSEQ multiplex PCR; TCRdb lists only in-frame clones, some missing. Among approximately 180,000 clones listed, roughly 88% were seen once. Source material: PBMCs. Source of these receptors: a woman under 30 in good health and CMV-seronegative. Each CDR3 is given with its conserved first and last residue. The D gene is left open where the match is weak. Not every row has a clone size; where given, it reads once, few, many or a size class.

TRBJ2-5	TRBD2	TRBV5-1	-	CASSRGSGAQETQYF	TGCGCCAGCAGTCGCGGAAGCGGGGCACAAGAGACCCAGTACTTC
TRBJ2-5	-	TRBV5-1	-	CASSLWRGVAQETQYF	TGCGCCAGTTCACTATGGAGGGGAGTGGCGCAAGAGACCCAGTACTTC
TRBJ1-5	TRBD1	TRBV5-4	-	CASSLGGGDNQPQHF	TGTGCCAGCAGCTTGGGAGGGGGCGACAATCAGCCCCAGCATTTT
TRBJ2-7	TRBD1	TRBV7-3	once	CASSQGQGGEQYF	TGTGCCAGCAGCCAGGGACAGGGAGGCGAGCAGTACTTC
TRBJ2-1	-	TRBV5-1	once	CASSRYGDGYNEQFF	TGCGCCAGCAGCCGGTACGGGGATGGCTACAATGAGCAGTTCTTC
TRBJ2-3	TRBD2	TRBV9	-	CASSVGGGLVTDTQYF	TGTGCCAGCAGCGTAGGAGGGGGACTAGTGACAGATACGCAGTATTTT
TRBJ1-1	-	TRBV5-1	-	CASSPGTGHRNTEAFF	TGCGCCAGCAGCCCTGGCACGGGACACAGGAACACTGAAGCTTTCTTT
TRBJ2-1	-	TRBV30	-	CAWGGMGPNQFF	TGTGCCTGGGGGGGGATGGGCCCGAACCAGTTCTTC
TRBJ2-1	-	TRBV11-2	-	CASSLGVGTLRNEQFF	TGTGCCAGCAGCTTAGGGGTAGGGACTCTGAGGAATGAGCAGTTCTTC
TRBJ2-5	TRBD1	TRBV5-4	-	CASSLTGQGLYQETQYF	TGTGCCAGCAGCTTAACGGGACAGGGACTGTACCAAGAGACCCAGTACTTC
TRBJ1-2	-	TRBV2	-	CAHPLHGGYGYTF	TGTGCCCACCCCCTCCACGGGGGCTATGGCTACACCTTC
TRBJ2-2	-	TRBV4-1	-	CASSRRGTSNTGELFF	TGCGCCAGCAGCCGTCGCGGGACTTCGAACACCGGGGAGCTGTTTTTT
TRBJ2-7	-	TRBV4-2	-	CASSRDSHYEQYF	TGTGCCAGCAGCCGGGACTCACACTACGAGCAGTACTTC
TRBJ1-1	-	TRBV2	-	CASSVRTVNTEAFF	TGTGCCAGCAGTGTCCGGACTGTGAACACTGAAGCTTTCTTT
TRBJ1-2	-	TRBV6-5	-	CASSSDNGANYGYTF	TGTGCCAGCAGCTCAGACAACGGCGCTAACTATGGCTACACCTTC
TRBJ2-5	-	TRBV5-1	-	CASSLAGSYQETQYF	TGCGCCAGCAGCTTGGCCGGGTCGTACCAAGAGACCCAGTACTTC
TRBJ1-1	-	TRBV11-3	-	CASSLVGGSTEAFF	TGTGCCAGCAGCTTAGTTGGGGGGAGCACTGAAGCTTTCTTT
TRBJ2-7	TRBD1	TRBV10-3	-	CAISELGTGTGTYEQYF	TGTGCCATCAGTGAGTTAGGAACCGGGACAGGGACCTACGAGCAGTACTTC
TRBJ2-5	TRBD2	TRBV6-1	-	CASSEPSGRGETQYF	TGTGCCAGCAGTGAACCTAGCGGGAGAGGAGAGACCCAGTACTTC
TRBJ1-5	-	TRBV19	-	CASSPTTENQPQHF	TGTGCCAGTAGTCCGACGACAGAAAATCAGCCCCAGCATTTT
TRBJ1-2	TRBD1	TRBV5-8	-	CASSPRTGSGGYTF	TGTGCCAGCAGCCCCCGGACAGGGTCGGGTGGCTACACCTTC
TRBJ1-2	TRBD1	TRBV6-1	-	CASRDLQGAYGYTF	TGTGCCAGCAGGGATCTACAGGGGGCCTATGGCTACACCTTC
TRBJ2-2	TRBD2	TRBV7-7	-	CASSQNRGLAGGTANTGELFF	TGTGCCAGCAGCCAGAACAGGGGGCTAGCGGGAGGAACTGCGAACACCGGGGAGCTGTTTTTT